The T cell receptor (beta chain) described here comes from a study of shared clonotypes between healthy human individuals. Concerning this clone itself: Its antigen remains unknown.

Each replicate PCR on the sorted subsets used 150 to 200 ng DNA (around 30,000 T cell genomes). Libraries were prepared by immunoSEQ multiplex PCR; TCRdb keeps only in-frame clonotypes and omits some of them. The sample holds a few hundred thousand clones, nearly 97% seen once. The trim removed 3 bases at V and 0 bases at J, leaving 10 bases unmatched. Germline loops: CDR1 MNHNS, CDR2 SASEGT. This CDR3 comprises 17 residues. Terminally differentiated effector memory CD45RA+ cells were excluded from the naive CD8 cells, which were CD45RO-negative and positively selected for CCR7. Findings and limits, study-wide: Clonotypes not shared had lower generation probabilities than those common to all four donors. Sequencing of the sorted subsets was shown by rarefaction to be incomplete despite large depth.

This rearrangement joins TRBV6-1 to TRBJ2-7, with 8 nucleotides matching TRBD2. Sequenced material: naive CD8+ T cells sorted from blood. The receptor comes from a woman aged 25 to 39 in good health. The CDR3 DNA is TGTGCCAGCAGTGATAGTCCTAGCGGGCCAAGCTCCTACGAGCAGTACTTC. It is translated as CASSDSPSGPSSYEQYF.